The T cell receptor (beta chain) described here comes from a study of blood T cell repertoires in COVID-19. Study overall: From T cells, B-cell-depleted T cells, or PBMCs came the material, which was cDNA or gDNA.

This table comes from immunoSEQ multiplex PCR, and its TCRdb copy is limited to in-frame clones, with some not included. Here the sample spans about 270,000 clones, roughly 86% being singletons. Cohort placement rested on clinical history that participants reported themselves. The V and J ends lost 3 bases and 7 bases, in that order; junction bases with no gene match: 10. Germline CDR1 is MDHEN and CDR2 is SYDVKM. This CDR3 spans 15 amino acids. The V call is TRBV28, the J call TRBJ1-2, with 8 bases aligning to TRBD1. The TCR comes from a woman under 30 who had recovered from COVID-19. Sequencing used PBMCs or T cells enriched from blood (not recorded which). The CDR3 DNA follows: TGTGCCAGCAGTTTCAGGGACAGGTTTTTGAGTGGCTACACCTTC. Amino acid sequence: CASSFRDRFLSGYTF.